This TCR beta chain was sequenced in a study of blood T cell repertoires in COVID-19. As for the study in general: Sites across the United States, Italy and Spain contributed samples from acute and convalescent COVID-19.

Sequencing was performed with immunoSEQ multiplex PCR; in TCRdb, only in-frame clones are kept and a portion is missing. The sample carries about 170,000 clones, 65% to 85% recorded once. The germline V gene encodes CDR1 SGHTS and CDR2 YDEGEE. This CDR3 contains 16 residues. V was trimmed by 0 bases and J by 5 bases, leaving 12 bases between them. This clone was observed a single time. Material for sequencing was peripheral blood. The sequence was obtained from a human donor with acute or convalescent COVID-19. The donor label of this sample is uncertain. This rearrangement joins TRBV5-8 to TRBJ1-6; no clear D. The CDR3 is CASSLGEWGNNSPLHF. The CDR3 bases are TGTGCCAGCAGCTTGGGGGAGTGGGGTAATAATTCACCCCTCCACTTT.